This T cell receptor beta chain was documented in a study of blood T cell repertoires in COVID-19. Here immunoSEQ multiplex PCR was the method, and the copy in TCRdb shows in-frame clones only, minus some. The sample holds approximately 54,000 clones; roughly 81% are singletons and the top ten take approximately 5.4%. Germline assignment: CDR1 SGHKS and CDR2 YYEKEE (reference sequence). The CDR3 has 17 amino acids. V gave up 4 bases and J gave up 2 bases, with 19 bases separating them. This clone was seen a single time. The sequenced sample consisted of peripheral blood. This receptor was taken from a woman in her fifties or sixties with acute or convalescent COVID-19. The J gene is TRBJ2-1, the V gene TRBV5-5; tentatively, D is TRBD2 (6 bases). This CDR3 is CASSPSGGTGAYNEQFF. The CDR3 DNA follows: TGTGCCAGCAGCCCGTCAGGTGGGACTGGGGCCTACAATGAGCAGTTCTTC.